This T cell receptor (beta chain) stems from a study of early T cells in non-severe SARS-CoV-2 infection. In the study overall: Bulk RNA from unsorted whole blood was sequenced; chains were unpaired.

Germline V lookup: CDR1 DFQATT, CDR2 SNEGSKA (reference sequence). V dropped 1 base and J dropped 5 bases, with 14 bases sitting between them. The CDR3 spans 14 residues. Individual cDNA molecules each received unique molecular identifiers attached to them. TCRdb reprocessed the 5' RACE reads with MiXCR, giving one entry per CDR3 protein. The sample has 75,000 to 90,000 distinct CDR3 sequences; 10% are singletons. In its sample, this clonotype was seen a few times. The sample here was whole blood, taken at baseline. This chain links TRBV20-1 with TRBJ1-1, with a possible D match to TRBD1 (5 bases). This sequence originates from an adult who was a healthcare worker with PCR-confirmed SARS-CoV-2 infection or an uninfected control (not recorded which). For the CDR3, the DNA is TGCAGTGCTAGAGTGGCTGGGGCACCTACTGAAGCTTTCTTT. As protein: CSARVAGAPTEAFF.